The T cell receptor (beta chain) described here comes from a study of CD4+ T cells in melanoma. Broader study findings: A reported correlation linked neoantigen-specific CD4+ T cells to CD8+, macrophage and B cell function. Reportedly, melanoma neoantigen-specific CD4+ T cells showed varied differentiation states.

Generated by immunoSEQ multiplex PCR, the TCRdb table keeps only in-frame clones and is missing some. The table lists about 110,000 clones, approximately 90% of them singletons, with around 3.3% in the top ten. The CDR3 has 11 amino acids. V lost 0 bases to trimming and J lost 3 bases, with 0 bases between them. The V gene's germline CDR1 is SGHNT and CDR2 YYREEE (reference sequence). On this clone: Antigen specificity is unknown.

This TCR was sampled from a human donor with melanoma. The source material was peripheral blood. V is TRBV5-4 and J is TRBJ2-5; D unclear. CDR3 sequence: CASSLEETQYF. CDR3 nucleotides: TGTGCCAGCAGCTTGGAAGAGACCCAGTACTTC.